This T cell receptor (beta chain) was found in a study of blood T cell repertoires in COVID-19. The overall study: The samples span acute and convalescent COVID-19 from the United States, Italy and Spain. PBMCs, B-cell-depleted T cells, or T cells were the source of the cDNA or gDNA that made up the material.

Sequencing was performed with immunoSEQ multiplex PCR; in TCRdb, only in-frame clones are kept and a portion is missing. The repertoire holds about 230,000 clones, 80% to 85% seen once, with 15% to 20% in the top ten. With 7 bases clipped from V and 4 bases from J, the junction kept 10 bases outside the gene matches. This CDR3 spans 15 amino acids. In germline, CDR1 is SGHTA, CDR2 FQGNSA. The sequenced material came from peripheral blood. The receptor's source is a woman aged 80 or over with active or convalescent COVID-19. V usage is TRBV7-2 and J usage is TRBJ2-1, with 7 bases matching TRBD2. The CDR3 spells CASTGRASGYNEQFF. CDR3 DNA: TGTGCCAGCACCGGGCGGGCTAGCGGTTACAATGAGCAGTTCTTC.